This T cell receptor (beta chain) was sequenced in a study of CD8 T cells in Susac syndrome. Random hexamers were used to reverse transcribe the RNA input (roughly 0.5 to 1 ug). TCRdb used MiXCR to reprocess the immunoSEQ multiplex PCR reads, holding one entry per CDR3 protein. Among about 150,000 distinct CDR3 sequences listed, approximately 94% were seen once. With 2 bases removed from V and 4 bases from J, the gap between germline ends came to 14 bases. The CDR3 loop spans 15 amino acids. Per the germline V gene, CDR1 is GTSNPN and CDR2 is SVGIG (reference sequence). The TCR comes from a human donor with multiple sclerosis. The chain joins TRBV30 to TRBJ2-2; no clear D. Sample: CD8+ T cells from PBMCs. In nucleotides, the CDR3 is TGTGCCTGGAGTAGTGGAGCGACGAGCACCGGGGAGCTGTTTTTT. It yields the protein CAWSSGATSTGELFF. Complete variable domain (other parts from reference TRBV30 and TRBJ2-2): SQTIHQWPATLVQPVGSPLSLECTVEGTSNPNLYWYRQAAGRGLQLLFYSVGIGQISSEVPQNLSASRPQDRQFILSSKKLLLSDSGFYLCAWSSGATSTGELFFGEGSRLTVL.